This entry features one TCR beta chain sequence. This sample was taken from a study of blood T cell repertoires in COVID-19. On the study more broadly: T cells, B-cell-depleted T cells, or PBMCs provided the cDNA or gDNA that served as material.

Original handling: Reference gene primer amplification gave nucleated cell count estimates. Libraries were prepared by immunoSEQ multiplex PCR; TCRdb keeps only in-frame clonotypes and omits some of them. That table is the source of V, J and clone size, and D and trimming were worked out from the DNA. Altogether around 120,000 clones are present, 85% to 90% being singletons, with the ten largest covering 7.6%. The receptor's source is a man in his fifties or sixties with acute or convalescent COVID-19. Sequencing was performed on peripheral blood.

This CDR3 is CATSTRDRAYEQYF. The CDR3 nucleotides are TGTGCCACCTCAACCCGGGACAGGGCCTACGAGCAGTACTTC. The J gene is TRBJ2-7, the V gene TRBV24-1, with 9 bases fitting TRBD1. CDR3 length: 14 amino acids. Germline assignment: CDR1 KGHDR and CDR2 SFDVKD. Trimming at V came to 9 bases and at J to 2 bases, leaving 7 bases not matched to a gene.